This T cell receptor beta chain was observed in a study of blood T cells in healthy people across ages. With a J-beta primer mix and a sample-barcoded 5' primer, a second PCR ran 7 to 11 cycles. Each cDNA molecule was tagged by a template-switch adaptor with 12 random nucleotides. There were at least 3 million CDR3-containing paired-end reads obtained from each sample. TCRdb reanalysed the 5' RACE reads using MiXCR and keeps one entry per CDR3 protein. The sample records 1,800,000 or so distinct CDR3 sequences, roughly two fifths being singletons. Comments on this clonotype: Its antigen is unidentified.

Findings of the study overall: The percentage of naive T cells correlated strongly with TCR beta diversity. Roughly linear age-related decline in beta diversity appeared, significant by age about 40.

The germline CDR1 and CDR2 sequences are SEHNR and FQNEAQ (reference sequence). V dropped 5 bases and J dropped 8; count of bases not matched to a gene: 9. This CDR3 has 14 amino acids. The sample was blood. The receptor comes from a human donor in good health. This sequence joins TRBV7-9 and TRBJ1-2; 9 nucleotides align to TRBD1. This CDR3 reads CASSTQGTGQGYTF. CDR3 nucleotides: TGTGCCAGCAGCACGCAGGGGACAGGGCAAGGCTACACCTTC.